This TCR beta chain was found in a study of cytomegalovirus exposure and HLA in healthy donors. As to this clone: Its target is not known.

Findings and caveats of the study: The later analysis indicated that the majority of CMV-associated TCR beta chains appeared HLA-restricted. As immune exposure information, only CMV serostatus was available. Most of the TCR beta V segments (in an earlier analysis) were productive either about 90% or about 30% of the time. Excluded were some V segments that proved indistinguishable, including TRBV6-2 and TRBV6-3.

The CDR3 is made up of 12 amino acids. CDR1 and CDR2 from the germline V gene are SGDLS and YYNGEE. Trimming removed 4 bases from V and 7 bases from J, with 8 bases in between. Amplification used 60 Vbeta primers and 13 Jbeta primers. Profiling relied on immunoSEQ multiplex PCR, and the TCRdb table lists in-frame clones only, not all of them. The data hold tens of thousands of clones, with around 77% observed a single time. The source material was PBMCs. The chain employs TRBV9 and TRBJ2-2; the D is unclear. The TCR originated in a woman in her thirties or forties in good health and CMV-seropositive. CDR3 loop: CASSPTVGELFF. The CDR3 DNA sequence: TGTGCCAGCAGCCCTACCGTCGGGGAGCTGTTTTTT.